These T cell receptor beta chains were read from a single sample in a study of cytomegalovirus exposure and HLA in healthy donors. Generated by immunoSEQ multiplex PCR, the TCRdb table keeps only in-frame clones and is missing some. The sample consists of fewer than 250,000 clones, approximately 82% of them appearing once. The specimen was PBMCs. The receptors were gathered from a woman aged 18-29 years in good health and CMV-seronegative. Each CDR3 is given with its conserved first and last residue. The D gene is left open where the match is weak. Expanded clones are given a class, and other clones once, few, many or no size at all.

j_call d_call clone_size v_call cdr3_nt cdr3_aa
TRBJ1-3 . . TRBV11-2 TGTGCCAGCAGCCGGGACGGGGACTGGACCTCTGGAAACACCATATATTTT CASSRDGDWTSGNTIYF
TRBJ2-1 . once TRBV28 TGTGCCAGCAGTCAGGATCCCGGGACCGACTACAATGAGCAGTTCTTC CASSQDPGTDYNEQFF
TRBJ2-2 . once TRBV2 TGTGCCAGCAGTAAGAGGAACGGGGAGCTGTTTTTT CASSKRNGELFF
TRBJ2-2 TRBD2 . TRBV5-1 TGCGCCAGCAGCTTGATGGCTAGCGGGAAGGCCGGGGAGCTGTTTTTT CASSLMASGKAGELFF
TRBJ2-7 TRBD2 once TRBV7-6 TGTGCCAGCAGCTCGGTCGGCCTAGCGGGAGCGGGAGAGCAGTACTTC CASSSVGLAGAGEQYF
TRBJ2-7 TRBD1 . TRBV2 TGTGCCAGCAGTGAAGGGCAGGGGGCCTACGAGCAGTACTTC CASSEGQGAYEQYF
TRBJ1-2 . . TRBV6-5 TGTGCCAGCTACCCTGCAGGGAAAGAAAGCTATGGCTACACCTTC CASYPAGKESYGYTF
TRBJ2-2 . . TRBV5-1 TGCGCCAGCAGCTTGAAGCCGAACACCGGGGAGCTGTTTTTT CASSLKPNTGELFF
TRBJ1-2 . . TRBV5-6 TGTGCCAGCAGCTCACCCGCCGACGGATTAAACTATGGCTACACCTTC CASSSPADGLNYGYTF
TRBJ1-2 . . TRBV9 TGTGCCAGCAGCGCCGAGAGATTACGGCGGGCCGGGGGCTACACCTTC CASSAERLRRAGGYTF
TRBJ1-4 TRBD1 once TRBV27 TGTGCCAGCAGTTTAAAGACAGGGGACGCGTTAGTGGATAATGAAAAACTGTTTTTT CASSLKTGDALVDNEKLFF
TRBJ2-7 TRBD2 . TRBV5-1 TGCGCCAGCAGCTTGACTAGCGGATTCTCCTACGAGCAGTACTTC CASSLTSGFSYEQYF
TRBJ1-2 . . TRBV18 TGTGCCAGCTCACCACGCCCAGCTAAGCATGGCTACACCTTC CASSPRPAKHGYTF
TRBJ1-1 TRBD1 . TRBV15 TGTGCCACCAGCAACACCGGGACAGGGGCCACTGAAGCTTTCTTT CATSNTGTGATEAFF
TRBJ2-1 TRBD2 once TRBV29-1 TGCAGCGCTCCCAGGACTAGCGGGAGGGAGAATGAGCAGTTCTTC CSAPRTSGRENEQFF
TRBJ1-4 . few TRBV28 TGTGCCAGCAGGTTCTCCGGGGGGACTAATGAAAAACTGTTTTTT CASRFSGGTNEKLFF
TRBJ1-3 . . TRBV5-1 TGCGCCAGCAGCCAAGACAATCCGTACGTCGGTAGGAGCAACACCATATATTTT CASSQDNPYVGRSNTIYF
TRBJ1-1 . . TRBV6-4 TGTGCCAGCAGTGAATCAGGTTGGGAGACTGAAGCTTTCTTT CASSESGWETEAFF
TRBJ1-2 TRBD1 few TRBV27 TGTGCCAGCAGTTTAGCGAGCTCCCCCGGGACAGAATATGGCTACACCTTC CASSLASSPGTEYGYTF
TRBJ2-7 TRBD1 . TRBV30 TGTGCCTGGAGACTCGGCTGGGGACAGGGGATCTACGAGCAGTACTTC CAWRLGWGQGIYEQYF
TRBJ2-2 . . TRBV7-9 TGTGCCAGCAGCTTACGACCAGGTACCGGGGAGCTGTTTTTT CASSLRPGTGELFF
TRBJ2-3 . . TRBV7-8 TGTGCCAGCAGCCCTATTGTTGGCACAGATACGCAGTATTTT CASSPIVGTDTQYF
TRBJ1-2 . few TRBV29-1 TGCAGCGTAAAAGAGGGAGGTACAGGGACGGGCTATGGCTACACCTTC CSVKEGGTGTGYGYTF
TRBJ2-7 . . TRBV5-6 TGTGCCAGCAGCTTGGCCAATGAACTCCCCTACGAGCAGTACTTC CASSLANELPYEQYF
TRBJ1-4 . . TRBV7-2 TGTGCCAGCAGCCTACAAACAGGGTCGGGTGAAAAACTGTTTTTT CASSLQTGSGEKLFF
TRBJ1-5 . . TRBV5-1 TGCGCCAGCAGCTTCGGTAGGGATCAGCCCCAGCATTTT CASSFGRDQPQHF
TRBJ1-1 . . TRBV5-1 TGCGCCAGCAGCTTGGCCCCGGGCGGGTACACTGAAGCTTTCTTT CASSLAPGGYTEAFF
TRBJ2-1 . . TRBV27 TGTGCCAGCAGTTCGACGGGGTATGAGCAGTTCTTC CASSSTGYEQFF
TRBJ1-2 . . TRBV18 TGTGCCAGCTCCCCCCAAGAAGCATTCTATGGCTACACCTTC CASSPQEAFYGYTF
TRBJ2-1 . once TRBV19 TGTGCCAGTAGACCCGGACAGACCCCCCATGAGCAGTTCTTC CASRPGQTPHEQFF
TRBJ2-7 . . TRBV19 TGTGCCAGTAGTCCACAGGTAGGCCGACATAACGAGCAGTACTTC CASSPQVGRHNEQYF
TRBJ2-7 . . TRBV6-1 TGTGCCGGGGGGACATCATCCTCCTACGAGCAGTACTTC CAGGTSSSYEQYF
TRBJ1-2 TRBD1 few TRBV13 TGTGCCAGCAGCTCACAGGGGGGATTCCATGGCTACACCTTC CASSSQGGFHGYTF
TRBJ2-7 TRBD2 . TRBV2 TGTGCCAGCAGTGAAGCAGGAGCGGGGGACTCCTACGAGCAGTACTTC CASSEAGAGDSYEQYF
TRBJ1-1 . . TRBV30 TGTGCCTGGAGTGAGACGGGATGGAGCACTGAAGCTTTCTTT CAWSETGWSTEAFF
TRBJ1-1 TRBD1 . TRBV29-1 TGCAGCGTTGAAGGATGGGCAGGGGGGAGCACTGAAGCTTTCTTT CSVEGWAGGSTEAFF
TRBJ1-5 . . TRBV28 TGTGCCAGCAGCCACCCTATGGGGGGCGGCAATCAGCCCCAGCATTTT CASSHPMGGGNQPQHF
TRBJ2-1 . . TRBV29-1 TGCAGCGTTGAAGTGGCATCGCGTGAGCAGTTCTTC CSVEVASREQFF
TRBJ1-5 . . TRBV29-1 TGCAGCGTTCAGGCCTCCGGAGCAAATCAGCCCCAGCATTTT CSVQASGANQPQHF
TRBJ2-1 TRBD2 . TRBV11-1 TGTGCCAGCAGCTCTCTAGCGGGAGGGCCTAGTGAGCAGTTCTTC CASSSLAGGPSEQFF
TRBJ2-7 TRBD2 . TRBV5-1 TGCGCCAGCAGCTTCGAAGGTCCGGGACTAGCCTACGAGCAGTACTTC CASSFEGPGLAYEQYF
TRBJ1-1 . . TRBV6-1 TGTGCCAGCACGAGCATCGACTACACTGAAGCTTTCTTT CASTSIDYTEAFF
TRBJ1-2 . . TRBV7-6 TGTGCCAGCAGCTTAAATGGACAGAACTATGGCTACACCTTC CASSLNGQNYGYTF
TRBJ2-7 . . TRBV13 TGTGCCAGCAGCCATTGGGGGGCCGACTACGAGCAGTACTTC CASSHWGADYEQYF
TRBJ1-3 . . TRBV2 TGTGCCAGCAGTGAACAGGGCTCTGGAAACACCATATATTTT CASSEQGSGNTIYF
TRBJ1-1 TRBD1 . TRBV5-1 TGCGCCAGCAGCTTGGCCGGGACAGGGGTGAACACTGAAGCTTTCTTT CASSLAGTGVNTEAFF
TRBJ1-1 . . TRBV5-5 TGTGCCAGCAGCTCCCGGGGGGAGACGAACACTGAAGCTTTCTTT CASSSRGETNTEAFF